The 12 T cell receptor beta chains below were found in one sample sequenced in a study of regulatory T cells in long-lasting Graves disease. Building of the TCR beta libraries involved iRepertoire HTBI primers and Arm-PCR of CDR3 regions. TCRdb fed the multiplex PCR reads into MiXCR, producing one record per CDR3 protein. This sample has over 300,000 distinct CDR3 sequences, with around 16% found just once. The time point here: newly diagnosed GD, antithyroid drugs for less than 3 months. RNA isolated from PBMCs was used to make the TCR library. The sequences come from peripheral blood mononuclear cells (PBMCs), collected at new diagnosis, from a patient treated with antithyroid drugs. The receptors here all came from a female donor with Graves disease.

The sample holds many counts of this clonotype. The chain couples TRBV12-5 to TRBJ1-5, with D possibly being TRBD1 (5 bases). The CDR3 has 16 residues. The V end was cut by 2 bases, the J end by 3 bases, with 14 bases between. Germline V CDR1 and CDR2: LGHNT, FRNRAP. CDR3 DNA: TGTGCTAGTGGTTTGTTCACCGGGGGGTACAATCAGCCCCAGCATTTT. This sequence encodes CASGLFTGGYNQPQHF. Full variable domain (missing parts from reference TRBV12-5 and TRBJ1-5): DARVTQTPRHKVTEMGQEVTMRCQPILGHNTVFWYRQTMMQGLELLAYFRNRAPLDDSGMPKDRFSAEMPDATLATLKIQPSEPRDSAVYFCASGLFTGGYNQPQHFGDGTRLSIL.

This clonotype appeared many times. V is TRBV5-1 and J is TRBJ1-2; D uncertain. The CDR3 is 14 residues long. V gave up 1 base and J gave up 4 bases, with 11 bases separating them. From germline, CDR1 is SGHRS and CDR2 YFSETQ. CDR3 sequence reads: CASSLSAESYGYTF. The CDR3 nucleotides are TGCGCCAGCAGCTTGTCTGCAGAAAGCTATGGCTACACCTTC.

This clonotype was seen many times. The chain's CDR3 is CASSPLPGTSSPSTDTQYF. In nucleotides, the CDR3 is TGTGCCAGCAGCCCTCTCCCTGGGACGAGTAGTCCTAGCACAGATACGCAGTATTTT. The chain uses TRBV14 and TRBJ2-3, with D perhaps being TRBD1 or TRBD2 (5 bases each). The germline CDR1 and CDR2 sequences are SGHDN and FVKESK. V was trimmed by 4 bases and J by 0 bases, leaving 23 bases between them. This CDR3 region has 19 residues. The full variable domain, completed using reference TRBV14 and TRBJ2-3, is EAGVTQFPSHSVIEKGQTVTLRCDPISGHDNLYWYRRVMGKEIKFLLHFVKESKQDESGMPNNRFLAERTGGTYSTLKVQPAELEDSGVYFCASSPLPGTSSPSTDTQYFGPGTRLTVL.

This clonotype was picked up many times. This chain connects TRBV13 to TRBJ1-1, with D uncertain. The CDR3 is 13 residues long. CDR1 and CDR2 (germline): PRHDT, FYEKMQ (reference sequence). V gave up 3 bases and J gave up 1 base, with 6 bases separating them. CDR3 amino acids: CASSFQWNTEAFF. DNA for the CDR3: TGTGCCAGCAGCTTCCAGTGGAACACTGAAGCTTTCTTT. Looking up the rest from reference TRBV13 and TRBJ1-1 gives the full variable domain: AAGVIQSPRHLIKEKRETATLKCYPIPRHDTVYWYQQGPGQDPQFLISFYEKMQSDKGSIPDRFSAQQFSDYHSELNMSSLELGDSALYFCASSFQWNTEAFFGQGTRLTVV.

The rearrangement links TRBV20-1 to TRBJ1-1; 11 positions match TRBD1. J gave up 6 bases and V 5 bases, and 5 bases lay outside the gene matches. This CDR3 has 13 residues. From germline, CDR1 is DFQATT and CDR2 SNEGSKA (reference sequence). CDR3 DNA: TGCAGTGCTTCGGGACAGGGGGTCTCTGAAGCTTTCTTT. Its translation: CSASGQGVSEAFF.

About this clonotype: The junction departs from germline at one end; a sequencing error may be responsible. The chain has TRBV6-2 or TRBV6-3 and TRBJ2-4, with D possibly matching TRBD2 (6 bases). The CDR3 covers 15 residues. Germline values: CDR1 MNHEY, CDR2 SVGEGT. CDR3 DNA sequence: TGTGCCAGCAGTTACTCCCGGGGGACCAAAAACATTCGGTACTTC. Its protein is CASSYSRGTKNIRYF.

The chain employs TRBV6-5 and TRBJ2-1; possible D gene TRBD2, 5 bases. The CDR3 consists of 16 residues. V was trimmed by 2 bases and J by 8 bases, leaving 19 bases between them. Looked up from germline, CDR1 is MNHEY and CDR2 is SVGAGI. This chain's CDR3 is CASSYRREGPNDEQFF. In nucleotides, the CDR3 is TGTGCCAGCAGTTACCGAAGAGAGGGCCCAAACGATGAGCAGTTCTTC.

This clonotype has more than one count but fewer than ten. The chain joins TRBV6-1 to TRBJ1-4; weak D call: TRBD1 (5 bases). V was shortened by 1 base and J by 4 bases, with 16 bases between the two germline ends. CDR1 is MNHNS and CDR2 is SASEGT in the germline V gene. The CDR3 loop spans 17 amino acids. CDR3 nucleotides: TGTGCCAGCAGTGAAGTTGGGGGTCGACAGAGTAATGAAAAACTGTTTTTT. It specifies CASSEVGGRQSNEKLFF.

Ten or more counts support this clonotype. CDR3: CSAWQGGLTEAFF. DNA for the CDR3: TGCAGTGCTTGGCAGGGGGGCCTCACGGAAGCTTTCTTT. The chain joins TRBV20-1 to TRBJ1-1, with 7 bases identical to TRBD1. This CDR3 has 13 amino acids. CDR1 DFQATT and CDR2 SNEGSKA come from the germline V gene (reference sequence). V lost 5 bases, J lost 8 bases, and 11 bases stayed unmatched.

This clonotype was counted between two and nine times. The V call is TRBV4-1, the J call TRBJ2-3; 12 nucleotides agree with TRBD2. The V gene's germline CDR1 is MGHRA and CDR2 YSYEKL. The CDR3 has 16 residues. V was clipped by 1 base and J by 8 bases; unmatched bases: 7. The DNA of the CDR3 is TGCGCCAGCAGCCAAGGGCAGACTAGCGGGAGTACTACGCAGTATTTT. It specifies CASSQGQTSGSTTQYF.

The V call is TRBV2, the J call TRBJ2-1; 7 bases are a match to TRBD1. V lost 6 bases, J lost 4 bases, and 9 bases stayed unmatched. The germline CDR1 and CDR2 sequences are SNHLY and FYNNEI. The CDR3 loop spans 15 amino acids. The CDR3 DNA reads TGTGCCAGCAGCTCCGGGACAGTTCCATACAATGAGCAGTTCTTC. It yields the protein CASSSGTVPYNEQFF.

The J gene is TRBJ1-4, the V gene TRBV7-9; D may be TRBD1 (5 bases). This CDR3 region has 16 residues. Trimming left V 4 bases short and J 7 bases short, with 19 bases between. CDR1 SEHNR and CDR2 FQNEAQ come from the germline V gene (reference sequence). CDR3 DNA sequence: TGTGCCAGCAGCTCGCAGCGGGCAGGGAAAGTTGAAAAACTGTTTTTT. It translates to CASSSQRAGKVEKLFF.